This entry lists 20 T cell receptor beta chains sequenced from one sample in a study of T cell responses to AZD1222 COVID-19 vaccine. Produced via immunoSEQ multiplex PCR; TCRdb's table is partial and in-frame only. The sample lists roughly 87,000 clones, approximately 91% occurring once. The material sequenced was peripheral blood, taken 28 days after the second AZD1222 dose. The origin of the receptors is an adult who received the AZD1222 COVID-19 vaccine.

The V gene is TRBV5-1, the J gene TRBJ2-2, with D hard to call. Trimming removed 5 bases from V and 0 bases from J, with 8 bases in between. This CDR3 has 14 amino acids. Germline assignment: CDR1 SGHRS and CDR2 YFSETQ. CDR3 residues: CASRNKTNTGELFF. The CDR3 coding sequence is TGCGCCAGCAGGAACAAAACGAACACCGGGGAGCTGTTTTTT.

This clone was recorded only once. V is TRBV7-9 and J is TRBJ2-3; D ambiguous. Between the trimmed V and J ends, which lost 5 bases and 2 bases, there was a span of 14 bases. CDR3 length equals 15 residues. CDR1 is SEHNR and CDR2 is FQNEAQ in the germline V gene (reference sequence). The CDR3 DNA follows: TGTGCCAGCAGCCCTACCCAGGCACCCACAGATACGCAGTATTTT. It translates to CASSPTQAPTDTQYF. Full variable domain (outside the CDR3, taken from reference TRBV7-9 and TRBJ2-3): DTGVSQNPRHKITKRGQNVTFRCDPISEHNRLYWYRQTLGQGPEFLTYFQNEAQLEKSRLLSDRFSAERPKGSFSTLEIQRTEQGDSAMYLCASSPTQAPTDTQYFGPGTRLTVL.

This clone was picked up a small number of times. The chain employs TRBV5-6 and TRBJ1-1; no definite D call. The germline CDR1 and CDR2 sequences are SGHDT and YYEEEE. The CDR3 has 15 residues. V shed 1 base and J shed 1 base, with 11 bases lying between them. CDR3 residues: CASSLLAGSNTEAFF. For the CDR3, the DNA is TGTGCCAGCAGCTTGCTGGCGGGATCGAACACTGAAGCTTTCTTT.

V gene TRBV18 combines with J gene TRBJ2-7; D ambiguous. This CDR3 spans 14 amino acids. Trimming stripped 3 bases from V and 0 bases from J, with 9 bases between. Germline CDR1 and CDR2: KGHSH and LQKENI. The CDR3 here is CASSPQEGSYEQYF. In DNA, the CDR3 is TGTGCCAGCTCACCGCAAGAAGGCTCCTACGAGCAGTACTTC.

This chain uses TRBV2 with TRBJ1-1, with unresolved D. Trimming removed 3 bases at V and 0 bases at J, with 5 bases between. The CDR3 covers 13 residues. CDR1 and CDR2 (germline): SNHLY, FYNNEI. CDR3 protein: CASSDGLNTEAFF. The CDR3, as DNA: TGTGCCAGCAGTGACGGACTGAACACTGAAGCTTTCTTT.

The rearrangement links TRBV18 to TRBJ1-2; no definite D call. The germline V gene has CDR1 KGHSH and CDR2 LQKENI. Trimming pared 3 bases from V and 8 bases from J, leaving 13 bases between. The CDR3 length is 13 residues. The CDR3 nucleotides are TGTGCCAGCTCACCTGGACCCTTGGAAGGCTACACCTTC. The encoded protein is CASSPGPLEGYTF.

This rearrangement joins TRBV5-4 to TRBJ2-5; TRBD2 agrees at 7 bases. Trimming cost V 1 base and J 3 bases; bases outside gene matches: 6. The CDR3 totals 15 residues. Per the germline V gene, CDR1 is SGHNT and CDR2 is YYREEE (reference sequence). CDR3 bases: TGTGCCAGCAGCTTGACCCCTGCGGGGGAAGAGACCCAGTACTTC. Translating it yields CASSLTPAGEETQYF.

This clone appeared once. The chain couples TRBV21-1 to TRBJ1-2; the D segment call TRBD1 is taken from the table without a DNA check. TRBV21-1 has pseudogene status. This CDR3 is built from 16 residues. In DNA form, the CDR3 reads TGTGCCAGCAGCAATAAGTTCCGGGACATGCCGGAAGGCTACACCTTC. Translation gives CASSNKFRDMPEGYTF.

This clone has only one observation. V is TRBV7-3 and J is TRBJ2-1; D is uncertain. Germline lookup yields CDR1 SGHTA and CDR2 FQGTGA. This CDR3 contains 13 residues. V lost 5 bases to trimming and J lost 7 bases, with 12 bases between them. CDR3 in amino acids: CASSAYIGNEQFF. Written as DNA, the CDR3 is TGTGCCAGCAGCGCCTACATTGGTAATGAGCAGTTCTTC.

The chain links TRBV28 to TRBJ1-2; TRBD1 aligns across 9 bases. V shed 6 bases, J shed 8 bases, and the junction held 13 bases outside the gene matches. This CDR3 contains 15 residues. CDR1 MDHEN and CDR2 SYDVKM come from the germline V gene. CDR3 nucleotide sequence: TGTGCCAGCAGGATACAGGGGGCTCCGTCGCGCGGCTACACCTTC. It specifies CASRIQGAPSRGYTF.

The chain uses TRBV19 and TRBJ1-3; the D is unclear. The CDR3 has 13 amino acids. The germline V gene encodes CDR1 LNHDA and CDR2 SQIVND (reference sequence). The V end lost 9 bases, the J end lost 6 bases, and 15 bases lay between the germline ends. CDR3 in amino acids: CASRIRGSNTIYF. CDR3 nucleotide sequence: TGTGCCAGCCGAATACGGGGATCAAACACCATATATTTT.

The V gene is TRBV7-8, the J gene TRBJ1-1, with no clear D. The CDR3 covers 13 residues. Per the germline V gene, CDR1 is SGHVS and CDR2 is FQNEAQ. V was trimmed by 5 bases and J by 3 bases, leaving 10 bases between them. The CDR3 here is CASSLWQDTEAFF. The DNA for the CDR3 is TGTGCCAGCAGCCTATGGCAGGACACTGAAGCTTTCTTT. The full variable domain, completed using reference TRBV7-8 and TRBJ1-1, is GAGVSQSPRYKVAKRGQDVALRCDPISGHVSLFWYQQALGQGPEFLTYFQNEAQLDKSGLPSDRFFAERPEGSVSTLKIQRTQQEDSAVYLCASSLWQDTEAFFGQGTRLTVV.

The chain joins TRBV19 to TRBJ1-5; tentatively, D is TRBD1 (6 bases). CDR1 is LNHDA and CDR2 is SQIVND in the germline V gene (reference sequence). Trimming removed 3 bases from V and 0 bases from J, with 15 bases in between. The CDR3 consists of 17 residues. The DNA of the CDR3 is TGTGCCAGTAGTATCTGGACAGATTCATATAGCAATCAGCCCCAGCATTTT. Protein: CASSIWTDSYSNQPQHF.

The CDR3 sequence: CAISPGGGQPQHF. The DNA of the CDR3 is TGTGCCATCAGTCCCGGAGGGGGACAGCCCCAGCATTTT. This chain links TRBV10-3 with TRBJ1-5; tentatively, D is TRBD1 (6 bases). This CDR3 is 13 amino acids long. The V end lost 5 bases, the J end lost 7 bases, and 12 bases lay between the germline ends. From germline, CDR1 is ENHRY and CDR2 SYGVKD.

The CDR3 region is CASSISGRVQETQYF. The CDR3 DNA reads as TGTGCCAGTAGTATTAGTGGCAGGGTCCAAGAGACCCAGTACTTC. This chain connects TRBV19 to TRBJ2-5; the D gene is possibly TRBD1 (5 bases). Germline V gene sequence: CDR1 LNHDA, CDR2 SQIVND (reference sequence). The CDR3 loop spans 15 amino acids. V was pared by 3 bases and J by 1 base, with 12 bases between. Together with reference TRBV19 and TRBJ2-5, the CDR3 gives the full variable domain: DGGITQSPKYLFRKEGQNVTLSCEQNLNHDAMYWYRQDPGQGLRLIYYSQIVNDFQKGDIAEGYSVSREKKESFPLTVTSAQKNPTAFYLCASSISGRVQETQYFGPGTRLLVL.

This rearrangement joins TRBV6-5 to TRBJ1-1; TRBD1 aligns across 8 bases. This CDR3 has 14 residues. Germline V gives CDR1 MNHEY, CDR2 SVGAGI. The trim removed 5 bases at V and 3 bases at J, leaving 5 bases unmatched. Written as DNA, the CDR3 is TGTGCCAGCAGTCCCCAGGGGGCGTACACTGAAGCTTTCTTT. Translating it yields CASSPQGAYTEAFF.

This chain connects TRBV3-1 (or the pseudogene TRBV3-2) to TRBJ1-2; D gene ambiguous. Trimming removed 4 bases from V and 6 bases from J, with 12 bases in between. The CDR3 consists of 13 residues. CDR1 is LGHDT, CDR2 YNNKEL, per germline (reference sequence). CDR3 amino acids: CASSPRGPHGYTF. DNA of the CDR3: TGTGCCAGCAGCCCACGGGGTCCACATGGCTACACCTTC.

Notes on this clone: Mismatch with germline at one junction end may stem from a read error. V is TRBV5-4 and J is TRBJ2-5; the D gene could be TRBD1 or TRBD2 (6 bases each). Germline loops: CDR1 SGHNT, CDR2 YYREEE (reference sequence). The CDR3 is 15 amino acids. Here the CDR3 reads CASRLGGAGAETQYF. The CDR3 DNA sequence: TGTGCCAGCAGATTGGGGGGTGCAGGGGCGGAGACCCAGTACTTC.

The V gene is TRBV6-2 or TRBV6-3, the J gene TRBJ1-6, with a possible D match to TRBD1 (5 bases). The germline V gene encodes CDR1 MNHEY and CDR2 SVGEGT. V dropped 2 bases and J dropped 2 bases, with 10 bases sitting between them. CDR3 size: 16 residues. The CDR3 region is CASSYRTNPYNSPLHF. CDR3 sequence (DNA): TGTGCCAGCAGTTACCGGACAAACCCCTATAATTCACCCCTCCACTTT.

The chain is built from TRBV24-1 and TRBJ1-5; no clear D gene. The CDR3 is 13 residues long. Per the germline V gene, CDR1 is KGHDR and CDR2 is SFDVKD. The V end lost 3 bases, the J end lost 9 bases, and 11 bases lay between the germline ends. Here the CDR3 DNA reads TGTGCCACCAGTGATGGTTCGATACCGCCCCAGCATTTT. Protein sequence: CATSDGSIPPQHF.